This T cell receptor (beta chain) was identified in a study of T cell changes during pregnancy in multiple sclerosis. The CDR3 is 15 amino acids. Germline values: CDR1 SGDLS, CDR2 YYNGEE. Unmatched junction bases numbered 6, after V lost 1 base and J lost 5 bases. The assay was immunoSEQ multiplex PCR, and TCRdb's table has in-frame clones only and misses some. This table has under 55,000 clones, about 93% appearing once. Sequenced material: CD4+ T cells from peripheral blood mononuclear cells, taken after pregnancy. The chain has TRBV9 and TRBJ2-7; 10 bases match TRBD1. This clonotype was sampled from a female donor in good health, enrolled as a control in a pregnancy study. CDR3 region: CASSVRTGGLDEQYF. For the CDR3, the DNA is TGTGCCAGCAGCGTACGGACAGGGGGGCTCGACGAGCAGTACTTC.